This T cell receptor beta chain is drawn from a study of CD8 T cells in ankylosing spondylitis. Study outcomes and limitations: Past research had described some motif variants in reactive arthritis synovial fluid and blood. A motif of 7 or 8 highly homologous TCR beta variants was seen as apparently characteristic of ankylosing spondylitis blood.

V was pared by 4 bases and J by 11 bases, with 9 bases of the junction left unmatched. Germline CDR1 MNHEY, CDR2 SMNVEV (reference sequence). The CDR3 runs to 13 residues. 5'-RACE, quantitative and with molecular barcodes, yielded the TCR beta libraries. TCRdb reprocessed the 5' RACE reads via MiXCR and lists one record per CDR3 protein. The table has around 130,000 distinct CDR3 sequences, about 15% seen once; the top ten hold roughly a third. Concerning this clonotype itself: Antigen: not known.

The V and J genes are TRBV27 and TRBJ1-1; TRBD1 agrees at 8 bases. This TCR came from a male donor with ankylosing spondylitis. The sequenced sample consisted of blood, either unsorted or a sorted T cell fraction (not recorded which). CDR3 nucleotides: TGTGCCAGCAGTTCGGGACAGGTTCAAGCGGCTTTCTTT. As protein: CASSSGQVQAAFF.